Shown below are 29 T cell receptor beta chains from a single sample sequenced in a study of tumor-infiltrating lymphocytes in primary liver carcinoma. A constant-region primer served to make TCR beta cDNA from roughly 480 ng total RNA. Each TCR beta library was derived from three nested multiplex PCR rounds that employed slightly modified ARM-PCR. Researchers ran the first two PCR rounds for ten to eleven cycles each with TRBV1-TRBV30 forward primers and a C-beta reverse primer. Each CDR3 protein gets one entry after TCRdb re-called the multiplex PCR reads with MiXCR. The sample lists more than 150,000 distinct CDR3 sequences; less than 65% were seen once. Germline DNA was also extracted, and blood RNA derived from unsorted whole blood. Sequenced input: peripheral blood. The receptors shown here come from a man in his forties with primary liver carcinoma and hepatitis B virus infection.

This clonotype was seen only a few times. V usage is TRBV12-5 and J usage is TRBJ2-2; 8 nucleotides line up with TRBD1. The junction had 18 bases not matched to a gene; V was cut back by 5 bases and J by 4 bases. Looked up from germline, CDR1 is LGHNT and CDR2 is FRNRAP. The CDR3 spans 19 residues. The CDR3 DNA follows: TGTGCTAGTGGTCTCCGCTCAGGTATAGAGACAGGGGTCACCGGGGAGCTGTTTTTT. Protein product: CASGLRSGIETGVTGELFF.

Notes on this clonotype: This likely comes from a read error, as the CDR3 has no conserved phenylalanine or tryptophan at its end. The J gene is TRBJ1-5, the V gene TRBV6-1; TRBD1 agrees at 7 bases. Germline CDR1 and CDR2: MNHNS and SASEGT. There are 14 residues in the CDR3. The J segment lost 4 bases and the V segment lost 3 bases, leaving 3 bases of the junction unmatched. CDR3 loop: CASSDRGVNQPQHS. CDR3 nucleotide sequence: TGTGCCAGCAGTGACAGGGGGGTTAATCAGCCCCAGCATTCT.

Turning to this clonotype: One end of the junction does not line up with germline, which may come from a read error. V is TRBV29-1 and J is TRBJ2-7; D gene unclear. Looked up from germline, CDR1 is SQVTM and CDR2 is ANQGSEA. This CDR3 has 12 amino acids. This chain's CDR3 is CSVLNPAYVQYF. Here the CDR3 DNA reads TGCAGCGTTCTAAACCCAGCATACGTGCAGTACTTC.

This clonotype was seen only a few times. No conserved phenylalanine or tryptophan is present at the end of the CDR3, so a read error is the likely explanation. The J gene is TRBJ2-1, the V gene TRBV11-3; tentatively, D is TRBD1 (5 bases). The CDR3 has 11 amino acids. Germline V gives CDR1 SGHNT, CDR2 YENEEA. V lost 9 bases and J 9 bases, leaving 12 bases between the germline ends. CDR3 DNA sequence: TGTGCCAGTAGCCAAAGGGGTGAGCAGTTCTTA. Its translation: CASSQRGEQFL.

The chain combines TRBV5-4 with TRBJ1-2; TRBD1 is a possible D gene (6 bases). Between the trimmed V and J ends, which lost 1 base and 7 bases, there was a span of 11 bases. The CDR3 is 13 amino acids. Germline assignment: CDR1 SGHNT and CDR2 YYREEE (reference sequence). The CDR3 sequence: CASSLSTGSGYTF. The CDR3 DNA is TGTGCCAGCAGCTTGTCCACAGGGTCTGGCTACACCTTC.

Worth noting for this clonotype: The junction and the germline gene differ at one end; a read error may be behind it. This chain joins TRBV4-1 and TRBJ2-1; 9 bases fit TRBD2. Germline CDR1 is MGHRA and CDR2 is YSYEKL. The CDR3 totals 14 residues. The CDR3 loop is CASSQVPAGGLGIF. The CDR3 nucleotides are TGCGCCAGCAGCCAAGTGCCAGCGGGAGGCCTTGGGATCTTC.

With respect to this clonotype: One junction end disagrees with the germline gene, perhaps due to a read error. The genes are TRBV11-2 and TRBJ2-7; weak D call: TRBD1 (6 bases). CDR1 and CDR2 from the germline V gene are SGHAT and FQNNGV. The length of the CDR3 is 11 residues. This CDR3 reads CASRLTGEQYF. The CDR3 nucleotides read TGTGCCAGCAGATTGACAGGCGAGCAGTATTTC.

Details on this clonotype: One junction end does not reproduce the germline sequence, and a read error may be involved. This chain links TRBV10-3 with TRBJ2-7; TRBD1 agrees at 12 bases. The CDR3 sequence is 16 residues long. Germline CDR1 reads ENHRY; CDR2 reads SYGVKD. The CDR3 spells CAFSDTGTGGKYEQYF. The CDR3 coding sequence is TGTGCCTTCAGTGATACCGGGACAGGGGGCAAATACGAGCAGTACTTC.

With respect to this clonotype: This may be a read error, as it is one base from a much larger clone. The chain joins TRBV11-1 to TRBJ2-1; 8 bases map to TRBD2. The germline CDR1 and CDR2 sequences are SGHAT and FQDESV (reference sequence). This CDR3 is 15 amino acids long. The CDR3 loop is CANSWIAGPNNEQFF. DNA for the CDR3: TGTGCCAACAGCTGGATAGCGGGACCCAACAATGAGCAGTTCTTC.

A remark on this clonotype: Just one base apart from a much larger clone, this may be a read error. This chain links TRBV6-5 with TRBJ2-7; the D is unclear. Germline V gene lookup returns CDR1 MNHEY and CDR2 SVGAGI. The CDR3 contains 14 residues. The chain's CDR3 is CANSYSVSSYEQYF. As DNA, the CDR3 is TGTGCCAACAGTTACTCCGTATCCTCCTACGAGCAGTACTTC.

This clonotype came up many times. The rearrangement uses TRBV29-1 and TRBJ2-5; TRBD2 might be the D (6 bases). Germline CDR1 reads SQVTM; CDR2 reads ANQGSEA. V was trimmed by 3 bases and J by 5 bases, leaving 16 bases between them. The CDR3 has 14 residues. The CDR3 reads CSVEPGARGETQYF. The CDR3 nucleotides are TGCAGCGTTGAGCCGGGAGCCCGCGGGGAGACCCAGTACTTC. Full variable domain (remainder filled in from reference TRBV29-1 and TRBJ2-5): SAVISQKPSRDICQRGTSLTIQCQVDSQVTMMFWYRQQPGQSLTLIATANQGSEATYESGFVIDKFPISRPNLTFSTLTVSNMSPEDSSIYLCSVEPGARGETQYFGPGTRLLVL.

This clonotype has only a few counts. CDR3 DNA sequence: TGCGCCAGCAGCCAAGATAGGAGGGGGGAGTCGACTAGCGGGAGACCCAATGAGCAGTTCTTC. It is translated as CASSQDRRGESTSGRPNEQFF. The chain carries TRBV4-1 and TRBJ2-1, with 12 bases aligning to TRBD2. Looked up from germline, CDR1 is MGHRA and CDR2 is YSYEKL. This CDR3 is 21 amino acids long. V lost 0 bases to trimming and J lost 6 bases; unmatched junction nucleotides: 18.

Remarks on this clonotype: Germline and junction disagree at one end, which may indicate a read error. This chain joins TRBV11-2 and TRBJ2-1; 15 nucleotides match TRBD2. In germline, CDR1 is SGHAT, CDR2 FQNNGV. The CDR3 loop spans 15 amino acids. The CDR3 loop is CASITWTSGRDEQFF. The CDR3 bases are TGTGCAAGCATCACCTGGACTAGCGGGAGGGATGAGCAGTTCTTC.

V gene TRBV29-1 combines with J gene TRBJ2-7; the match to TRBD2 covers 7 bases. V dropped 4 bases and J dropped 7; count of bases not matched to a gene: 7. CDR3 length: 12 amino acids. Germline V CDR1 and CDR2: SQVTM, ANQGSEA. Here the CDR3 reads CSVGSAGDEQYF. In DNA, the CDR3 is TGCAGCGTTGGCTCTGCGGGAGATGAGCAGTACTTC.

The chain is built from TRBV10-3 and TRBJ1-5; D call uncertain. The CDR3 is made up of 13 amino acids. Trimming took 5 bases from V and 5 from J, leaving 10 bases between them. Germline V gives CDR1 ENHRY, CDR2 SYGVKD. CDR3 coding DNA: TGTGCCATCAGTTTGGGAGTGGATCAGCCCCAGCATTTT. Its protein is CAISLGVDQPQHF.

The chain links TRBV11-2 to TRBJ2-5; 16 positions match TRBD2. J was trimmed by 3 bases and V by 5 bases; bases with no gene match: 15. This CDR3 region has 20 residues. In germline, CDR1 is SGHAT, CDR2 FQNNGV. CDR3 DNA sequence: TGTGCCAGCAGCCCAGTCCCGGGACTAGCGGGAGGGCATCATAAAGAGACCCAGTACTTC. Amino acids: CASSPVPGLAGGHHKETQYF.

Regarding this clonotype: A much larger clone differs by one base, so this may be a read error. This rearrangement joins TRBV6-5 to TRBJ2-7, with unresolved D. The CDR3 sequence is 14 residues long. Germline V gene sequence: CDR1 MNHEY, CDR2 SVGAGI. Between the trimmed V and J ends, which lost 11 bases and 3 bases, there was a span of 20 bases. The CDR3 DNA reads TGTGCCTCCAGCCGAAATCAGCTCGACTACGAGCAGTACTTC. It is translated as CASSRNQLDYEQYF.

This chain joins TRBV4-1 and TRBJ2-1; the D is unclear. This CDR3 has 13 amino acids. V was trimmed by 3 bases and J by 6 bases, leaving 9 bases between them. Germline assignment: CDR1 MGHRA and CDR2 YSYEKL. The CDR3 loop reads CASSQTLFNEQFF. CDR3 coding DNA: TGCGCCAGCAGCCAGACTTTGTTCAATGAGCAGTTCTTC.

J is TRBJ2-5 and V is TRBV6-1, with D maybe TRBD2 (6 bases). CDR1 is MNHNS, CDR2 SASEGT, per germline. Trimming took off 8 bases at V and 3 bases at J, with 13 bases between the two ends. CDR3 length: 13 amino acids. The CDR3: CASVAGWKETQYF. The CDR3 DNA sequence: TGTGCCAGCGTCGCGGGGTGGAAAGAGACCCAGTACTTC.

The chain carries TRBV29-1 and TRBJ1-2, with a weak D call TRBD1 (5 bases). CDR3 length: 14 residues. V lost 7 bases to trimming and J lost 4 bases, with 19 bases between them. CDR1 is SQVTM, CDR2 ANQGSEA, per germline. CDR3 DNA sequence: TGCAGCGCGTTCTCCGTGGGGCAGGTCTATGGCTACACCTTC. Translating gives CSAFSVGQVYGYTF.

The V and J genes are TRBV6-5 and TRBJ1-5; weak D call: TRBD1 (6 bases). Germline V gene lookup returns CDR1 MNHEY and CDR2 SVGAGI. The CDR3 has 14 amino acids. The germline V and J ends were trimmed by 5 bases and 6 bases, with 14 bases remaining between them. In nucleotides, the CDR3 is TGTGCCAGCAGTCCGTGTACAGGGTCTCAGCCCCAGCATTTT. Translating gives CASSPCTGSQPQHF.

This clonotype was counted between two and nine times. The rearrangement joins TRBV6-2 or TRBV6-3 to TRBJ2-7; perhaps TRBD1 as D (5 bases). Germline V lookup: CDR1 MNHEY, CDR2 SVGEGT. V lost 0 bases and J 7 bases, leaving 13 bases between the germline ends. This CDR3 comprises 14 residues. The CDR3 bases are TGTGCCAGCAGTTACTCCTTCGGCGACAGAGAGCAGTACTTC. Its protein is CASSYSFGDREQYF.

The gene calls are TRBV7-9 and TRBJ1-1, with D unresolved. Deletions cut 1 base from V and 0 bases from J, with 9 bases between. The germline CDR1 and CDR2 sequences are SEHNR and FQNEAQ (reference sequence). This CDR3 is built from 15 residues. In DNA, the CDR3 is TGTGCCAGCAGCTTAGACCACCCCATGAACACTGAAGCTTTCTTT. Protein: CASSLDHPMNTEAFF.

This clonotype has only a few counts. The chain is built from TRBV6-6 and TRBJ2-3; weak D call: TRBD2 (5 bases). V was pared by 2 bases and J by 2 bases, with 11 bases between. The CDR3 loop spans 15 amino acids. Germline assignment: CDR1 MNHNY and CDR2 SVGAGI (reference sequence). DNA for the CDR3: TGTGCCAGCAGTTACAAAAGGGAGTTCACAGATACGCAGTATTTT. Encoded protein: CASSYKREFTDTQYF.

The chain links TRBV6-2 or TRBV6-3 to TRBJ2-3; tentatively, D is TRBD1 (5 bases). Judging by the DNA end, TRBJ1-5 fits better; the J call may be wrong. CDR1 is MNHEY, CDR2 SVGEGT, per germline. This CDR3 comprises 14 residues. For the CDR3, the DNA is TGTGCCAGCAAGAGGGACGCAATCACAGATACGCAGCATTTT. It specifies CASKRDAITDTQHF.

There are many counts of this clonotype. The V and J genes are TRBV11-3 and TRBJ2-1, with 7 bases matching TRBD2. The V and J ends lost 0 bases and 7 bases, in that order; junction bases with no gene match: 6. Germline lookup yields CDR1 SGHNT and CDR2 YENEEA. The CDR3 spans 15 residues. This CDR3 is CASSLEVGGRNEQFF. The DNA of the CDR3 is TGTGCCAGCAGCTTAGAGGTGGGAGGGCGTAATGAGCAGTTCTTC. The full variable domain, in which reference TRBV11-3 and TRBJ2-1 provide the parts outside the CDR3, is EAGVVQSPRYKIIEKKQPVAFWCNPISGHNTLYWYLQNLGQGPELLIRYENEEAVDDSQLPKDRFSAERLKGVDSTLKIQPAELGDSAVYLCASSLEVGGRNEQFFGPGTRLTVL.

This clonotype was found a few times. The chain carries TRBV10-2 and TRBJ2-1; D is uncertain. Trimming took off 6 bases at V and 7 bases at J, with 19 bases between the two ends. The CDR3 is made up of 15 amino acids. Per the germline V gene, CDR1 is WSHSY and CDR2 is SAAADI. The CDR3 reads CASSRYSGTSNEQFF. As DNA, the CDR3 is TGCGCCAGCAGCCGATATTCCGGAACCTCGAATGAGCAGTTCTTC.

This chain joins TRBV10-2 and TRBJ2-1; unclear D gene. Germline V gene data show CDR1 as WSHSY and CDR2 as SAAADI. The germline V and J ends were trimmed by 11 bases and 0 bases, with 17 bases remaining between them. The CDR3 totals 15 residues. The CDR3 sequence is CASFDVLSSYNEQFF. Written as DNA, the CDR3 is TGCGCCTCCTTCGACGTGCTTTCCTCCTACAATGAGCAGTTCTTC.

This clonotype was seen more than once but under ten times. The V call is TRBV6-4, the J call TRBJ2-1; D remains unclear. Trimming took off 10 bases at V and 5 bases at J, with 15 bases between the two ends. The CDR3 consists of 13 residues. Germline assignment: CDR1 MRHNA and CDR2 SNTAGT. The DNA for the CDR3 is TGTGCCATCACCTTAAGAACGCACAATGAGCAGTTCTTC. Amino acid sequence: CAITLRTHNEQFF.